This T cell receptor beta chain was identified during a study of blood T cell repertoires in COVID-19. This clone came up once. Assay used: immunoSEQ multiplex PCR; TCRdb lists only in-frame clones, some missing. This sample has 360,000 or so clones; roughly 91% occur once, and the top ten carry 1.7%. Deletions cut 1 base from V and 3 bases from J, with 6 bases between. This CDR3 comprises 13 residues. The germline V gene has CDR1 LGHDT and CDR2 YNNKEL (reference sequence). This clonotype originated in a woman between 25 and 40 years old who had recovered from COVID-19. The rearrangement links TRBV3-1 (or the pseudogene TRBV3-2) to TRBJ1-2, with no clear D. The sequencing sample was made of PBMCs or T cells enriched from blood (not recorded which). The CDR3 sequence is CASSQAEDYGYTF. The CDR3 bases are TGTGCCAGCAGCCAAGCGGAGGACTATGGCTACACCTTC.